This T cell receptor beta chain was sequenced in a study of cytomegalovirus exposure and HLA in healthy donors. This clone was observed a few times. The antigen is not known. Overall study findings and caveats: An analysis was carried out later, and it reportedly showed fewer N-insertions in an Asian-associated ancestry cluster than the roughly 670-donor mean.

13 Jbeta primers and 60 Vbeta primers were used for the PCR. TCRdb keeps only in-frame clones here, not all; method: immunoSEQ multiplex PCR. The table lists about 160,000 clones, around 80% of them singletons. Sequenced: PBMCs. This clonotype was obtained from a man aged 35-49 years in good health and CMV-seronegative.

CDR3 coding DNA: TGCAGCGTGCAGGGGGCGAATGAGCAGTTCTTC. Amino acids: CSVQGANEQFF. V and J are TRBV29-1 and TRBJ2-1; 8 nucleotides match TRBD1. The V gene's germline CDR1 is SQVTM and CDR2 ANQGSEA. J gave up 7 bases and V 6 bases, and 2 bases lay outside the gene matches. This CDR3 contains 11 residues.